The present TCR beta chain was sequenced within a study of regulatory T cells in long-lasting Graves disease. The V gene's germline CDR1 is MNHEY and CDR2 SMNVEV (reference sequence). V gave up 5 bases and J gave up 5 bases, with 12 bases separating them. The CDR3 totals 13 residues. This clonotype appeared many times. Time point here: newly diagnosed GD, antithyroid drugs for less than 3 months. With RNA extracted from PBMCs as input, the TCR library was made. Through Arm-PCR of CDR3 regions and iRepertoire HTBI primers, TCR beta libraries were built. TCRdb reprocessed the multiplex PCR reads via MiXCR and lists one record per CDR3 protein. The sample holds approximately 270,000 distinct CDR3 sequences, 18% seen once. These sequences were also reported in another study, on T cells in Graves' hyperthyroidism and ophthalmopathy. That investigation notes: The study used the HTBI primer set for a first-round RT-PCR of the TCR CDR3.

The input for sequencing was peripheral blood mononuclear cells (PBMCs), taken at new diagnosis, from a patient treated with antithyroid drugs. This receptor was obtained from a woman aged 25 to 39 with Graves disease. V is TRBV27 and J is TRBJ1-2; D might be TRBD1 (5 bases). This CDR3 is CASSTRGTYGYTF. The CDR3 bases are TGTGCCAGCAGTACTCGTGGGACTTATGGCTACACCTTC.